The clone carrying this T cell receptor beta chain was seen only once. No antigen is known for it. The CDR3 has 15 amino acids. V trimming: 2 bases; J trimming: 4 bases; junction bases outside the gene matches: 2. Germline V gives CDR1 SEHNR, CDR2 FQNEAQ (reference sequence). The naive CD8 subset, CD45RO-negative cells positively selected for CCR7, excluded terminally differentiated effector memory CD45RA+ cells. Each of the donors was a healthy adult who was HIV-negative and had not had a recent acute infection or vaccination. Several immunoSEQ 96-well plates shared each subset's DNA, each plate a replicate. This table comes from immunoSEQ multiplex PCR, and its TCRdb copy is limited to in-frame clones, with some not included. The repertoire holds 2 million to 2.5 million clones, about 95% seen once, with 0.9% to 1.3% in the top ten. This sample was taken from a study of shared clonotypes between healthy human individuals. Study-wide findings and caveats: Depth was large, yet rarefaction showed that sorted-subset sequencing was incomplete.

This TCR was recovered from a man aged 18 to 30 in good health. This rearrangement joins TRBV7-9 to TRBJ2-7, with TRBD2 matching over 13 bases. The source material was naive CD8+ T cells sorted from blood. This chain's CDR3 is CASSLTSGGEYEQYF. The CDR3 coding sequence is TGTGCCAGCAGCTTAACTAGCGGGGGGGAGTACGAGCAGTACTTC.